Listed here are 20 T cell receptor beta chains from one sample, sequenced in a study of long-term antiretroviral therapy in people with HIV. The libraries were made with immunoSEQ v3.0 at survey level. Profiling relied on immunoSEQ multiplex PCR, and the TCRdb table lists in-frame clones only, not all of them. The sample includes about 44,000 clones, roughly 96% seen only once; the top ten take roughly 2.5%. The specimen comprised unsorted PBMCs, sampled 3.7 years after starting antiretroviral therapy. These receptors were taken from a woman aged 45-65 years with HIV.

This chain connects TRBV7-8 to TRBJ1-2; TRBD1 might be the D (6 bases). The V gene lost 1 base and the J gene lost 7 bases, with 19 bases spanning the gap. CDR3 size: 16 residues. Germline values: CDR1 SGHVS, CDR2 FQNEAQ. This chain's CDR3 is CASSLEGLGGPPGYTF. The CDR3 region has the DNA TGTGCCAGCAGCTTAGAAGGTCTAGGGGGACCCCCTGGCTACACCTTC.

The chain links TRBV4-1 to TRBJ2-3, with 12 bases identical to TRBD2. The V and J ends lost 2 bases and 4 bases, in that order; junction bases with no gene match: 10. CDR1 and CDR2 from the germline V gene are MGHRA and YSYEKL. The CDR3 runs to 18 residues. The CDR3 protein is CASSQRASGGASADTQYF. As DNA, the CDR3 is TGCGCCAGCAGCCAAAGAGCTAGCGGGGGGGCCTCGGCAGATACGCAGTATTTT.

The chain is built from TRBV9 and TRBJ1-3; D remains unclear. The ends were cut back, 0 bases at V and 7 bases at J, with 14 bases in the middle. CDR1 is SGDLS and CDR2 is YYNGEE in the germline V gene. The CDR3 is 15 residues long. CDR3 residues: CASSVVGPPENTIYF. For the CDR3, the DNA is TGTGCCAGCAGCGTAGTCGGACCCCCTGAGAACACCATATATTTT.

The chain employs TRBV18 and TRBJ2-2; 8 bases agree with TRBD1. The CDR3 consists of 15 residues. The V gene end was trimmed by 6 bases and the J gene end by 4 bases; junction bases not matched to a gene: 7. Germline V lookup: CDR1 KGHSH, CDR2 LQKENI. CDR3 sequence reads: CASSPRQGITGELFF. The DNA for the CDR3 is TGTGCCAGCTCTCCCCGACAGGGGATCACCGGGGAGCTGTTTTTT. The full variable domain, its missing parts supplied by reference TRBV18 and TRBJ2-2, is NAGVMQNPRHLVRRRGQEARLRCSPMKGHSHVYWYRQLPEEGLKFMVYLQKENIIDESGMPKERFSAEFPKEGPSILRIQQVVRGDSAAYFCASSPRQGITGELFFGEGSRLTVL.

The chain employs TRBV5-1 and TRBJ1-1, with D possibly being TRBD1 (6 bases). Per germline, CDR1 SGHRS and CDR2 YFSETQ. This CDR3 has 15 amino acids. Trimming left V 3 bases short and J 0 bases short, with 12 bases between. The CDR3 region is CASSSGQIMNTEAFF. As DNA, the CDR3 is TGCGCCAGCAGCTCGGGACAAATCATGAACACTGAAGCTTTCTTT.

The rearrangement uses TRBV4-2 and TRBJ1-4; the match to TRBD1 covers 10 bases. CDR1 is LGHNA, CDR2 YNFKEQ, per germline. The V segment lost 3 bases and the J segment 7 bases; nucleotides outside the gene matches: 8. This CDR3 has 16 amino acids. The DNA for the CDR3 is TGTGCCAGCAGCCAGGACCCGGGACAGGGGTCTGAAAAACTGTTTTTT. Protein sequence: CASSQDPGQGSEKLFF.

This rearrangement joins TRBV6-1 to TRBJ1-1, with no clear D. Trimming took 1 base from V and 1 from J, leaving 10 bases between them. There are 15 residues in the CDR3. The germline V gene has CDR1 MNHNS and CDR2 SASEGT. This chain's CDR3 is CASSEGGLPNTEAFF. The CDR3, as DNA: TGTGCCAGCAGTGAAGGTGGGCTCCCGAACACTGAAGCTTTCTTT.

This chain uses TRBV21-1 with TRBJ2-7. TRBV21-1 is labeled a pseudogene. The CDR3 sequence is 22 residues long. CDR3 DNA: TGTGCCAGCAGCAACTCCGCTAGGGTCGGGTCATCTGGGAAAGCTCCCCTGTGGGAGCAGTACTTC. Its protein is CASSNSARVGSSGKAPLWEQYF.

The chain carries TRBV9 and TRBJ2-3; 7 nucleotides line up with TRBD2. Germline CDR1 reads SGDLS; CDR2 reads YYNGEE. CDR3 size: 17 residues. V shed 4 bases, J shed 0 bases, and the junction held 11 bases outside the gene matches. CDR3 sequence: CASSHPTSELSTDTQYF. The CDR3 DNA reads TGTGCCAGCAGCCACCCCACTAGCGAACTGAGCACAGATACGCAGTATTTT. The full variable domain, completed using reference TRBV9 and TRBJ2-3, is DSGVTQTPKHLITATGQRVTLRCSPRSGDLSVYWYQQSLDQGLQFLIQYYNGEERAKGNILERFSAQQFPDLHSELNLSSLELGDSALYFCASSHPTSELSTDTQYFGPGTRLTVL.

J is TRBJ2-7 and V is TRBV6-1; no clear D gene. The CDR3 consists of 15 residues. V lost 2 bases and J 0 bases, leaving 11 bases between the germline ends. CDR1 MNHNS and CDR2 SASEGT come from the germline V gene. For the CDR3, the DNA is TGTGCCAGCAGTGAACTAGTAGTGGCCTCCTACGAGCAGTACTTC. Amino acids: CASSELVVASYEQYF.

J is TRBJ1-2 and V is TRBV10-3, with D possibly TRBD1 on 6 matching bases. The CDR3 spans 13 residues. Germline-derived CDR1 and CDR2 are ENHRY and SYGVKD. V lost 8 bases and J lost 2, with 12 bases in between. The CDR3 region is CAIWIQGNYGYTF. CDR3 sequence (DNA): TGTGCCATCTGGATCCAGGGGAACTATGGCTACACCTTC.

The CDR3 protein is CAWSPLGDYTDTQYF. The CDR3 DNA reads TGTGCCTGGAGTCCCCTAGGAGACTACACAGATACGCAGTATTTT. The genes are TRBV30 and TRBJ2-3, with D possibly TRBD2 on 5 matching bases. Trimming removed 2 bases at V and 2 bases at J, with 14 bases between. This CDR3 region has 15 residues. Per the germline V gene, CDR1 is GTSNPN and CDR2 is SVGIG (reference sequence).

J is TRBJ1-6 and V is TRBV4-1, with D tentatively TRBD1 (6 bases). Germline CDR1 and CDR2: MGHRA and YSYEKL. This CDR3 is 15 amino acids long. Trimming left V 3 bases short and J 11 bases short, with 17 bases between. CDR3 protein: CASSQWQGFLTPLHF. The CDR3 DNA follows: TGCGCCAGCAGCCAGTGGCAGGGGTTCTTAACACCCCTCCACTTT.

V is TRBV5-1 and J is TRBJ1-1, with TRBD1 as a possible D gene (5 bases). Germline values: CDR1 SGHRS, CDR2 YFSETQ. Trimming pared 5 bases from V and 1 base from J, leaving 9 bases between. The CDR3 runs to 13 residues. In nucleotides, the CDR3 is TGCGCCAGCAGTGCTAGGGGGAACACTGAAGCTTTCTTT. It specifies CASSARGNTEAFF.

This chain connects TRBV6-5 to TRBJ2-1; D remains ambiguous. Germline CDR1 and CDR2: MNHEY and SVGAGI. V lost 6 bases and J lost 2, with 14 bases in between. The CDR3 extends over 15 amino acids. CDR3 sequence (DNA): TGTGCCAGCAGCTTCGGACGAACTGCCTACAATGAGCAGTTCTTC. As protein: CASSFGRTAYNEQFF.

This clone was recorded a few times. The genes are TRBV25-1 and TRBJ1-2, with a tentative D call TRBD1 (5 bases). Germline V CDR1 and CDR2: MGHDK, SYGVNS. This CDR3 contains 12 residues. V was cut by 7 bases and J by 7 bases, with 13 bases left in between. The CDR3 protein is CASKDNFGGYTF. Here the CDR3 DNA reads TGTGCCAGCAAGGACAATTTTGGTGGCTACACCTTC.

The V and J genes are TRBV19 and TRBJ2-5; 11 positions match TRBD1. The germline CDR1 and CDR2 sequences are LNHDA and SQIVND (reference sequence). The CDR3 has 12 amino acids. The V gene end was trimmed by 10 bases and the J gene end by 4 bases; junction bases not matched to a gene: 2. The CDR3 sequence: CATGTGGETQYF. CDR3 DNA: TGTGCCACTGGGACAGGGGGAGAGACCCAGTACTTC.

The chain joins TRBV2 to TRBJ1-5; a possible D gene is TRBD1 (6 bases). The V end was cut by 6 bases, the J end by 4 bases, with 13 bases between. Germline V gene data show CDR1 as SNHLY and CDR2 as FYNNEI. The CDR3 length is 14 residues. The CDR3 nucleotides read TGTGCCAGCAGCGGGGACACTAAAAATCAGCCCCAGCATTTT. Its protein product is CASSGDTKNQPQHF. Drawing the rest from reference TRBV2 and TRBJ1-5, the complete variable domain is EPEVTQTPSHQVTQMGQEVILRCVPISNHLYFYWYRQILGQKVEFLVSFYNNEISEKSEIFDDQFSVERPDGSNFTLKIRSTKLEDSAMYFCASSGDTKNQPQHFGDGTRLSIL.

The rearrangement links TRBV29-1 to TRBJ2-7; D possibly corresponds to TRBD2 (5 bases). Trimming took off 6 bases at V and 6 bases at J, with 21 bases between the two ends. Germline V CDR1 and CDR2: SQVTM, ANQGSEA. The CDR3 is 14 residues long. The CDR3 DNA reads TGCAGCGTGCTACAACGGAGGAAGCAATCCGAGCAGTACTTC. Its translation: CSVLQRRKQSEQYF.

This chain links TRBV6-4 with TRBJ1-5, with D perhaps matching TRBD1 (6 bases). V gave up 5 bases and J gave up 8 bases, with 13 bases separating them. This CDR3 contains 13 residues. Germline values: CDR1 MRHNA, CDR2 SNTAGT. The CDR3 coding sequence is TGTGCCAGCAGTCTTAACGAGGGGGAGCCCCAGCATTTT. It codes for CASSLNEGEPQHF.